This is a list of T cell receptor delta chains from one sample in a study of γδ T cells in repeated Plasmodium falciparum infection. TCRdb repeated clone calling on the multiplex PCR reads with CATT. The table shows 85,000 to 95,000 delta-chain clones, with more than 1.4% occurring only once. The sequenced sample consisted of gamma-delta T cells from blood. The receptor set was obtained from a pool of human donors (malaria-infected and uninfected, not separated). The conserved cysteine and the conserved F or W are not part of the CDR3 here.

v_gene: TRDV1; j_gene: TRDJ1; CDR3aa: ALGDLGLGLGDTDKLI
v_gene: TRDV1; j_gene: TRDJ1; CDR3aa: ALGEGSTVLAYTDKLI
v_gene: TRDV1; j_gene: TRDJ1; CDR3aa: ALGDFLLPTVLGDSLYTDKLI
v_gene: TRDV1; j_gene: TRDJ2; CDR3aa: ALGEPLKTTWGYSAQLF
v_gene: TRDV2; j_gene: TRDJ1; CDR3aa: ACETMGSRSSDKLI
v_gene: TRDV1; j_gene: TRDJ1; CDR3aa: ALGESNSGILSDKLI
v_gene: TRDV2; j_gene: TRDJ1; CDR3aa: ACDTLSTGGRDTDKLI
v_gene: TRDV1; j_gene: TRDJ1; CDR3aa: ALGERWDVGYWFQDKLI
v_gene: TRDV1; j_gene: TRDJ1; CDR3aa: ALGVLSANRGLFESPKLI
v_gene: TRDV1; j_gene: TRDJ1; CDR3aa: ALGPFRSGELI
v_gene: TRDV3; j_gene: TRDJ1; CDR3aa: AFSVDTSDKLI
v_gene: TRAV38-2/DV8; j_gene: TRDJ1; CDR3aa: AYSWGIWGTDKLI
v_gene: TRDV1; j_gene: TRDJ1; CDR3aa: ALGNLEPLSTLGDTYTDKLI
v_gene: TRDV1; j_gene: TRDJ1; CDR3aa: ALGTPKNFLHRRTDKLI
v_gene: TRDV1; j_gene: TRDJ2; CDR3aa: ALGELGPKGDTYLTAQLF
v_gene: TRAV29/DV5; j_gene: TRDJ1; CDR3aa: AASASFLRLGGPYTDKLI
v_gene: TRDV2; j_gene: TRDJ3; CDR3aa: ACDRRGIRSWDTRQMF
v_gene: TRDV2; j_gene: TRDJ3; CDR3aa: ACVPVLGDTGWDTRQMF
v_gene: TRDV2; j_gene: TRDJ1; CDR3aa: ACDKLGDARTDKLI
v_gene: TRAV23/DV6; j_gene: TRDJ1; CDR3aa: AASMNPGYTDKLI
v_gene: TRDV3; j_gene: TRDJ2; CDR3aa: AFSGVSLTAQLF
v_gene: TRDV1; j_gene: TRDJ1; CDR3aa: ALGERGHFGTGGYSPYYTDKLI
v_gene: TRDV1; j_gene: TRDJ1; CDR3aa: ALGVTPSYGVGDKTDKLI
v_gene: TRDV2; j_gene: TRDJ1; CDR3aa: ACLALDGGTTDKLI
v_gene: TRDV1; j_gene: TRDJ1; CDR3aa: ALGERDFGLPTLLGPIVGYTDKLI
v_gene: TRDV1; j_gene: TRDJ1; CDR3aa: ALGDRTAGTGGYADKLI
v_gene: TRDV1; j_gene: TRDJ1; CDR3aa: ALGELVRSATFPLTGGYKTDKLI
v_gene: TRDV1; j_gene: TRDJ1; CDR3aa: ALGELRLTFWGKTSYTDKLI
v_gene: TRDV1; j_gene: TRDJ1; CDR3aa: ALGDFRGIRRTDKLI
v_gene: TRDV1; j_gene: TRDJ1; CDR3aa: ALGDPPFLARVRGTNEGGKLI
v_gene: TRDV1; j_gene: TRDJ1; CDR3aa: ALVPGGYDSNDKLI
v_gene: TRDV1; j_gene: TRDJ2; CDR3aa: ALGERGFPTPYWGIPRGLTAQLF
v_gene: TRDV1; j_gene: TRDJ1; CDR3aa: ALGELHPPAFRCKLI
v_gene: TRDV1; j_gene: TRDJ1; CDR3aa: ALGVLPYWGTYTDKLI
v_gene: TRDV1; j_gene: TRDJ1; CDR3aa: ALGESVIFPWGGYTDKLI
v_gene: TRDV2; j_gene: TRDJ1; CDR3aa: ACDTDRILGGWSTDKLI
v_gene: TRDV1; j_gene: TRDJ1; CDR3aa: APGELRPGGGHFKLI